The T cell receptor beta chain under discussion was sequenced for a study of identical twins. TCRdb called the 5' RACE reads again in MiXCR, with one record for every CDR3 protein. Of fewer than 900,000 distinct CDR3 sequences in the sample, about 20% were seen once. The germline V gene has CDR1 SEHNR and CDR2 FQNEAQ (reference sequence). This CDR3 comprises 14 residues. With 8 bases removed from V and 3 bases from J, the gap between germline ends came to 14 bases. A word on this clonotype: Its antigen is unidentified.

Study-level points and caveats: Twins shared beta out-of-frame sequences in excess, but this excess was weaker.

This same sample was also taken into another study, of T cells expressing NK-cell markers. As that study records: The study sequenced eight donors, seven HCMV-seropositive and one seronegative. Whether expanded NKG2C+ T cell clones were HCMV-specific remained unclear.

The gene calls are TRBV7-9 and TRBJ2-1, with D perhaps matching TRBD2 (6 bases). The specimen was PBMCs. The sequence was collected from a young woman in good health. The CDR3 reads CASARAGSYNEQFF. The CDR3 region has the DNA TGTGCCAGCGCCCGCGCGGGAAGCTACAATGAGCAGTTCTTC.